A single T cell receptor beta chain is shown here with its context. This sample was taken from a study of monozygotic twins with inflammatory bowel disease. A template switching step added UMIs, each with a 6-nucleotide sample barcode. TCRdb re-analyzed the 5' RACE reads; it lists each CDR3 protein once, without DNA. The sample includes about 160,000 distinct CDR3 sequences. CDR3 length: 13 residues. Germline V CDR1 and CDR2: LNHDA, SQIVND (reference sequence). The specimen sequenced was blood. The TCR sequence derives from a human donor with ulcerative colitis or Crohn's disease, or a healthy co-twin of an affected twin (not recorded which). The V and J genes are TRBV19 and TRBJ2-2; the TCRdb D gene call, TRBD1, has no DNA to confirm it. The CDR3 sequence is CASREGTAGELFF. The full variable domain, completed using reference TRBV19 and TRBJ2-2, is DGGITQSPKYLFRKEGQNVTLSCEQNLNHDAMYWYRQDPGQGLRLIYYSQIVNDFQKGDIAEGYSVSREKKESFPLTVTSAQKNPTAFYLCASREGTAGELFFGEGSRLTVL.